One sample yielded the 5 T cell receptor beta chains listed below, sequenced in a study of T cell responses to AZD1222 COVID-19 vaccine. Method: immunoSEQ multiplex PCR; TCRdb's copy keeps in-frame clones and lacks some. The repertoire has over 150,000 clones, 90% of them found once; the top ten carry roughly 1.6%. Sequencing was performed on peripheral blood, taken on day 0 of AZD1222 vaccination. The source of these receptors is an adult in good health.

The gene calls are TRBV3-1 (or the pseudogene TRBV3-2) and TRBJ1-1, with a possible D match to TRBD1 (6 bases). Germline V gene lookup returns CDR1 LGHDT and CDR2 YNNKEL (reference sequence). CDR3 size: 15 residues. Trimming took 0 bases from V and 4 from J, leaving 12 bases between them. The CDR3: CASSQEMGAGTEAFF. Here the CDR3 DNA reads TGTGCCAGCAGCCAAGAGATGGGGGCAGGCACTGAAGCTTTCTTT.

The V call is TRBV29-1, the J call TRBJ1-2; TRBD1 might be the D (5 bases). The V and J ends lost 8 bases and 4 bases respectively, with 20 bases between them. Germline V gene data show CDR1 as SQVTM and CDR2 as ANQGSEA. The CDR3 extends over 14 amino acids. CDR3 in DNA: TGCAGCATAAAGCCGGGACCCCAACTCTATGGCTACACCTTC. Amino acid sequence: CSIKPGPQLYGYTF.

V is TRBV2 and J is TRBJ2-7; 7 bases are a match to TRBD1. CDR3 size: 11 residues. Germline trimming cut 6 bases from V and 6 bases from J; bases unmatched to any gene: 2. From germline, CDR1 is SNHLY and CDR2 FYNNEI. CDR3 DNA: TGTGCCAGCAGGACAGGGTTCGAGCAGTACTTC. It translates to CASRTGFEQYF.

The rearrangement uses TRBV5-1 and TRBJ2-3, with D perhaps TRBD2 (5 bases). This CDR3 has 15 amino acids. V was trimmed by 3 bases and J by 5 bases, leaving 16 bases between them. The germline CDR1 and CDR2 sequences are SGHRS and YFSETQ. DNA of the CDR3: TGCGCCAGCAGCTCCGATCAAATCCGGGGAGATACGCAGTATTTT. Its protein is CASSSDQIRGDTQYF.

The chain employs TRBV5-4 and TRBJ2-3; D gene unclear. With 5 bases removed from V and 0 bases from J, the gap between germline ends came to 22 bases. Germline CDR1 is SGHNT and CDR2 is YYREEE (reference sequence). This CDR3 has 18 residues. CDR3 in amino acids: CASRSPIRQASSTDTQYF. For the CDR3, the DNA is TGTGCCAGCAGGTCCCCCATTAGGCAAGCTTCTAGCACAGATACGCAGTATTTT.